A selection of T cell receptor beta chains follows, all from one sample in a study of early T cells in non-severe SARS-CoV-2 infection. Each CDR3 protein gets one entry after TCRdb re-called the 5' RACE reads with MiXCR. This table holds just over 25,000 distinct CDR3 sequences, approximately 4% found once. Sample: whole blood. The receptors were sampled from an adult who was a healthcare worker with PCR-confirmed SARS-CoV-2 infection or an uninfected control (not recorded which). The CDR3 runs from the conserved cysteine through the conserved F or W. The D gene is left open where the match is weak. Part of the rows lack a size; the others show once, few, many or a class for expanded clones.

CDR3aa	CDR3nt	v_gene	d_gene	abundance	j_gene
CASSLATGGPNEQFF	TGTGCCAGCAGCTTAGCGACGGGAGGGCCGAATGAGCAGTTCTTC	TRBV7-8	TRBD2	many	TRBJ2-1
CASSQTGGHGYTF	TGTGCCAGCAGCCAAACAGGGGGCCATGGCTACACCTTC	TRBV5-5	TRBD1	many	TRBJ1-2
CASSYTDLTYEQYF	TGTGCCAGCAGTTACACAGATTTAACCTACGAGCAGTACTTC	TRBV6-5	.	many	TRBJ2-7
CASSLGAGGAYGGYTF	TGTGCCAGCAGCTTGGGGGCAGGGGGCGCGTATGGCGGCTACACCTTC	TRBV5-4	TRBD1	many	TRBJ1-2
CASSMGTLNQPQHF	TGTGCCAGCAGCATGGGGACCCTCAATCAGCCCCAGCATTTT	TRBV7-2	.	many	TRBJ1-5
CSASSGRALYEQYF	TGCAGTGCTTCAAGCGGGAGGGCCCTCTACGAGCAGTACTTC	TRBV20-1	TRBD2	many	TRBJ2-7
CAGSLQFGGYTF	TGTGCCGGATCCTTACAGTTTGGAGGCTACACCTTC	TRBV28	.	many	TRBJ1-2
CASSQDLLAGEGDEQFF	TGTGCCAGCAGCCAAGATCTCCTAGCGGGAGAGGGGGATGAGCAGTTCTTC	TRBV3-1	TRBD2	many	TRBJ2-1
CASSLRDRAEQYF	TGTGCCAGCAGTTTACGGGACAGAGCCGAGCAGTACTTC	TRBV27	TRBD1	.	TRBJ2-7
CASSQVELAGASDTQYF	TGTGCCAGCAGCCAAGTCGAGTTAGCGGGAGCATCAGATACGCAGTATTTT	TRBV3-1	TRBD2	few	TRBJ2-3
CASSFAGAYEQYF	TGTGCCAGCAGCTTTGCGGGAGCCTACGAGCAGTACTTC	TRBV7-8	TRBD2	many	TRBJ2-7
CSAGTSPWETQYF	TGCAGTGCTGGGACTAGCCCCTGGGAGACCCAGTACTTC	TRBV20-1	TRBD2	.	TRBJ2-5
CASSWTSGETQYF	TGTGCCAGCAGCTGGACTAGCGGCGAGACCCAGTACTTC	TRBV7-9	TRBD2	.	TRBJ2-5
CASSPNLRLAGAEQFF	TGTGCCAGCAGCCCAAACCTTAGACTAGCGGGAGCGGAGCAGTTCTTC	TRBV11-2	TRBD2	many	TRBJ2-1
CSAREGGTSGKTGELFF	TGCAGTGCTAGAGAAGGCGGGACTAGCGGGAAAACCGGGGAGCTGTTTTTT	TRBV20-1	TRBD2	many	TRBJ2-2
CASSIGAGNTGELFF	TGTGCCAGTAGTATAGGGGCCGGAAACACCGGGGAGCTGTTTTTT	TRBV19	.	many	TRBJ2-2
CASSLDPQGEQYF	TGTGCCAGCAGCTTAGATCCACAGGGCGAGCAGTACTTC	TRBV11-1	.	.	TRBJ2-7
CSAQVAPTTGELFF	TGCAGCGCACAGGTGGCCCCAACCACCGGGGAGCTGTTTTTT	TRBV29-1	.	many	TRBJ2-2
CASRGTSRNEQFF	TGTGCCAGCAGGGGGACTAGTCGAAATGAGCAGTTCTTC	TRBV27	TRBD2	.	TRBJ2-1
CASSEGRPEQFF	TGTGCCAGCAGTGAAGGGAGGCCCGAGCAGTTCTTC	TRBV6-1	.	many	TRBJ2-1
CASSMAPDYNEQFF	TGTGCCAGTAGTATGGCCCCGGATTACAATGAGCAGTTCTTC	TRBV19	.	many	TRBJ2-1
CASSLFLTGGNTIYF	TGTGCCAGCAGTTTATTCCTAACGGGCGGAAACACCATATATTTT	TRBV28	.	many	TRBJ1-3
CASSSDRGFNTGELFF	TGTGCCAGCAGCTCGGACAGGGGATTTAACACCGGGGAGCTGTTTTTT	TRBV7-9	TRBD1	many	TRBJ2-2
CASSPVISGFPEKLFF	TGTGCCAGCAGCCCAGTCATTAGTGGCTTCCCGGAAAAACTGTTTTTT	TRBV4-2	.	many	TRBJ1-4
CASSPGAGGLNEQFF	TGTGCCAGCAGTCCCGGGGCAGGGGGTCTCAATGAGCAGTTCTTC	TRBV28	TRBD1	many	TRBJ2-1
CASNPKTQYF	TGTGCCAGCAACCCGAAGACCCAGTACTTC	TRBV2	.	.	TRBJ2-5
CAISGVTQGASRNEQFF	TGTGCCATCAGTGGGGTTACACAGGGGGCGAGCAGGAATGAGCAGTTCTTC	TRBV10-3	TRBD1	.	TRBJ2-1
CASSLPTGAYNEQFF	TGTGCCAGCAGTTTACCCACAGGGGCCTACAATGAGCAGTTCTTC	TRBV28	TRBD1	few	TRBJ2-1
CASSTGSRSYNSPLHF	TGTGCCAGCTCAACGGGTTCAAGGTCCTATAATTCACCCCTCCACTTT	TRBV18	.	few	TRBJ1-6
CASSGGTSGSRLGSYEQYF	TGTGCCAGCAGTGGGGGGACTAGCGGGAGTCGGTTAGGCTCCTACGAGCAGTACTTC	TRBV6-1	TRBD2	many	TRBJ2-7
CASSLEGRSYNEQFF	TGTGCCAGCAGCTTAGAAGGCCGCTCCTACAATGAGCAGTTCTTC	TRBV7-8	.	many	TRBJ2-1
CASSGTGGYGYTF	TGTGCCAGCAGTGGGACAGGGGGATATGGCTACACCTTC	TRBV6-2/TRBV6-3	TRBD1	many	TRBJ1-2
CASPPPGSGYNEQFF	TGTGCCAGCCCGCCCCCGGGTAGCGGATACAATGAGCAGTTCTTC	TRBV6-1	.	medium-sized	TRBJ2-1
CSALRGGQGTYEQYF	TGCAGTGCTCTCCGAGGGGGACAGGGGACCTACGAGCAGTACTTC	TRBV20-1	TRBD1	.	TRBJ2-7
CASRPGLALYNEQFF	TGTGCCAGCAGACCGGGACTAGCGCTCTACAATGAGCAGTTCTTC	TRBV6-5	TRBD2	many	TRBJ2-1
CASSSRLGQFSYNEQFF	TGTGCCAGCAGCTCACGGTTAGGACAGTTTTCCTACAATGAGCAGTTCTTC	TRBV11-2	.	many	TRBJ2-1
CASSPGRPESSPLHF	TGTGCCAGCTCACCAGGGCGGCCGGAGAGTTCACCCCTCCACTTT	TRBV18	.	.	TRBJ1-6
CASSLYKDPGGPADEQYF	TGTGCCAGCAGCCTCTATAAGGACCCGGGGGGCCCGGCGGACGAGCAGTACTTC	TRBV3-1	.	many	TRBJ2-7
CASSASLGITEAFF	TGTGCCAGCAGCGCCAGCTTGGGGATCACTGAAGCTTTCTTT	TRBV7-6	.	few	TRBJ1-1
CASSLVSLAGETYNEQFF	TGCGCCAGCAGCTTGGTGTCGTTAGCGGGGGAAACATACAATGAGCAGTTCTTC	TRBV5-1	TRBD2	.	TRBJ2-1
CASRLAARNTGELFF	TGTGCCAGCAGACTAGCGGCAAGGAACACCGGGGAGCTGTTTTTT	TRBV13	TRBD2	many	TRBJ2-2
CASSFGQGGNGELFF	TGTGCCAGCAGCTTTGGACAGGGGGGAAACGGGGAGCTGTTTTTT	TRBV11-2	TRBD1	many	TRBJ2-2
CASTRSDNSGANVLTF	TGCGCCAGCACCCGGAGCGACAACTCTGGGGCCAACGTCCTGACTTTC	TRBV5-1	.	many	TRBJ2-6
CASSLLSRGASYNEQFF	TGTGCCAGCTCACTCCTCTCGAGGGGGGCCTCCTACAATGAGCAGTTCTTC	TRBV18	.	few	TRBJ2-1
CASKQRITGELFF	TGTGCCAGCAAGCAGAGAATCACCGGGGAGCTGTTTTTT	TRBV27	.	many	TRBJ2-2
CSVERGTSGRVPDTQYF	TGCAGCGTTGAAAGAGGAACTAGCGGGAGGGTTCCAGATACGCAGTATTTT	TRBV29-1	TRBD2	many	TRBJ2-3
CSATGVNIQYF	TGCAGCGCGACAGGGGTAAACATTCAGTACTTC	TRBV29-1	TRBD1	many	TRBJ2-4